What follows are 21 T cell receptor beta chains derived from one specimen sequenced in a study of T cells in Graves' hyperthyroidism and ophthalmopathy. What was amplified from RNA transcripts were TCR beta CDR3 regions. The HTBI set primed first-round TCR CDR3 RT-PCR. TCRdb reanalysed the multiplex PCR reads using MiXCR and keeps one entry per CDR3 protein. This sample carries roughly 570,000 distinct CDR3 sequences, approximately 44% of them seen once, and the ten largest clones take around 20%. Sample: peripheral blood or thyroid tissue (not recorded which). The receptors were sampled from an adult woman with Graves' disease, either hyperthyroidism or ophthalmopathy (not recorded which).

The J gene is TRBJ2-5, the V gene TRBV28, with TRBD2 matching over 9 bases. Germline trimming cut 5 bases from V and 5 bases from J; bases unmatched to any gene: 3. Germline CDR1 is MDHEN and CDR2 is SYDVKM. The CDR3 is 13 residues long. DNA of the CDR3: TGTGCCAGCAGTAAGCTAGCGGGGGAGACCCAGTACTTC. Translated, it gives CASSKLAGETQYF.

As to this clonotype: A much larger clone differs by one base, so this may be a read error. V gene TRBV19 combines with J gene TRBJ1-4, with D unclear. Per germline, CDR1 LNHDA and CDR2 SQIVND (reference sequence). The V end lost 6 bases, the J end lost 2 bases, and 16 bases lay between the germline ends. This CDR3 has 16 amino acids. CDR3 protein: CASRPRAPGTNEKLFF. The CDR3 coding sequence is TGTGCCAGTAGGCCGCGGGCCCCCGGCACTAATGAAAAACTGTTTTTT.

With respect to this clonotype: This may be a read error, as it is one base from a much larger clone. Without the conserved terminal phenylalanine or tryptophan, this CDR3 likely stems from a read error. The chain joins TRBV7-9 to TRBJ2-7; D may be TRBD1 (6 bases). CDR1 and CDR2 from the germline V gene are SEHNR and FQNEAQ (reference sequence). CDR3 length equals 15 residues. In DNA form, the CDR3 reads TGTGCCAGCAGCATAGCCCCAGACTTCAGGGGCGAGCAGTACCTC. It yields the protein CASSIAPDFRGEQYL.

This chain uses TRBV7-9 with TRBJ2-7, with 7 bases fitting TRBD1. CDR3 length equals 13 residues. V was clipped by 3 bases and J by 5 bases; unmatched bases: 4. Germline V lookup: CDR1 SEHNR, CDR2 FQNEAQ (reference sequence). CDR3 bases: TGTGCCAGCAGCTTGGGACAGTTGGACGAGCAGTACTTC. Protein product: CASSLGQLDEQYF. The complete variable domain, with remaining parts taken from reference TRBV7-9 and TRBJ2-7, reads DTGVSQNPRHKITKRGQNVTFRCDPISEHNRLYWYRQTLGQGPEFLTYFQNEAQLEKSRLLSDRFSAERPKGSFSTLEIQRTEQGDSAMYLCASSLGQLDEQYFGPGTRLTVT.

This clonotype appeared many times. Germline is not matched at one junction end, which may reflect a read error. This sequence joins TRBV7-7 and TRBJ2-5; D is possibly TRBD2 (6 bases). This CDR3 has 14 residues. CDR1 and CDR2 (germline): SSHAT, FNYEAQ (reference sequence). CDR3 protein: CASSSDIAEETQYF. CDR3 coding DNA: TGTGCTAGCAGCTCCGACATAGCGGAAGAGACCCAGTACTTC.

This chain joins TRBV7-2 and TRBJ2-7; TRBD2 matches at 11 bases. The CDR3 spans 16 residues. Germline V gives CDR1 SGHTA, CDR2 FQGNSA. The junction had 8 bases not matched to a gene; V was cut back by 6 bases and J by 1 base. The DNA for the CDR3 is TGTGCCAGCAGTCGGGGGACTAGCGGAGGGTCCTACGAGCAGTACTTC. This codes for CASSRGTSGGSYEQYF.

Ten or more counts support this clonotype. The V and J genes are TRBV20-1 and TRBJ2-2, with a tentative D call TRBD1 (5 bases). The CDR3 is 13 amino acids. Deletions cut 1 base from V and 4 bases from J, with 7 bases between. Germline CDR1 reads DFQATT; CDR2 reads SNEGSKA (reference sequence). CDR3 sequence: CSARVTVTGELFF. In nucleotides, the CDR3 is TGCAGTGCTAGAGTGACAGTCACCGGGGAGCTGTTTTTT.

In its sample, this clonotype was seen a few times. The chain combines TRBV2 with TRBJ1-2, with 12 bases that match TRBD1. Trimming removed 8 bases from V and 8 bases from J; junction bases left unmatched: 9. This CDR3 is 14 amino acids long. CDR1 and CDR2 (germline): SNHLY, FYNNEI. In nucleotides, the CDR3 is TGTGCCAGCCTTAACGCGGGGACAGGGGGCGGCTACACCTTC. It is translated as CASLNAGTGGGYTF.

The chain joins TRBV7-2 to TRBJ1-3; maybe TRBD1 (6 bases). The CDR3 is 15 amino acids. The V and J ends lost 7 bases and 0 bases respectively, with 13 bases between them. Germline V gene lookup returns CDR1 SGHTA and CDR2 FQGNSA. CDR3 coding DNA: TGTGCCAGCATCGTACAGGGAAGCTCTGGAAACACCATATATTTT. This sequence encodes CASIVQGSSGNTIYF.

This clonotype was seen a handful of times. This chain connects TRBV29-1 to TRBJ1-1; D call uncertain. Trimming shortened V by 3 bases and J by 11 bases, and 10 bases separated the two germline ends. The CDR3 contains 10 residues. Germline-derived CDR1 and CDR2 are SQVTM and ANQGSEA. CDR3 DNA sequence: TGCAGCGTTGAGAACATTCAGGCTTTCTTT. This codes for CSVENIQAFF.

This clonotype has ten or more counts. This chain connects TRBV9 to TRBJ1-1, with 7 bases identical to TRBD1. The germline V gene encodes CDR1 SGDLS and CDR2 YYNGEE. The J segment lost 6 bases and the V segment lost 0 bases, leaving 2 bases of the junction unmatched. The CDR3 consists of 13 residues. DNA for the CDR3: TGTGCCAGCAGCGTAGGGGGGACAGCTGAAGCTTTCTTT. Translated: CASSVGGTAEAFF.

This clonotype was counted at least ten times. The gene calls are TRBV6-5 and TRBJ1-1, with D uncertain. The CDR3 has 14 residues. Trimming cost V 0 bases and J 4 bases, with 9 bases left between them. Germline lookup yields CDR1 MNHEY and CDR2 SVGAGI. In nucleotides, the CDR3 is TGTGCCAGCAGTTACTCCTGGGGTATCACTGAAGCTTTCTTT. Translating it yields CASSYSWGITEAFF.

The V call is TRBV7-8, the J call TRBJ1-1, with TRBD1 as a possible D gene (5 bases). Trimming shortened V by 6 bases and J by 0 bases, and 11 bases separated the two germline ends. The CDR3 runs 14 residues. The germline V gene encodes CDR1 SGHVS and CDR2 FQNEAQ. CDR3: CASRSGTLNTEAFF. Written as DNA, the CDR3 is TGTGCCAGCAGATCCGGGACGCTGAACACTGAAGCTTTCTTT.

This clonotype was recorded at least ten times. The genes are TRBV5-1 and TRBJ1-2, with 7 bases identical to TRBD1. The V gene's germline CDR1 is SGHRS and CDR2 YFSETQ. The CDR3 has 18 amino acids. With V trimmed by 0 bases and J by 5 bases, 16 bases remained unmatched. The DNA for the CDR3 is TGCGCCAGCAGCTTGGGCCCAGGACTCCAGGGGGAAATGTATGGCTACACCTTC. Translating it yields CASSLGPGLQGEMYGYTF.

J is TRBJ2-5 and V is TRBV9; 10 bases align to TRBD2. This CDR3 region has 16 residues. Germline assignment: CDR1 SGDLS and CDR2 YYNGEE. V gave up 0 bases and J gave up 5 bases; unmatched junction bases: 7. CDR3 sequence reads: CASSVDPSGSRETQYF. The CDR3 DNA reads TGTGCCAGCAGCGTAGACCCTAGCGGGAGTAGGGAGACCCAGTACTTC.

A word on this clonotype: It may be a read error: a sequence one base away is much more abundant. V is TRBV5-1 and J is TRBJ2-7; tentatively, D is TRBD1 or TRBD2 (5 bases each). CDR1 and CDR2 from the germline V gene are SGHRS and YFSETQ. The length of the CDR3 is 13 residues. Deletions cut 4 bases from V and 8 bases from J, with 16 bases between. The CDR3 region is CASSPGTGNQQYF. The CDR3 DNA reads as TGCGCCAGCAGCCCGGGGACGGGGAACCAGCAGTACTTC.

The rearrangement joins TRBV3-1 to TRBJ1-1, with a possible D match to TRBD1 (5 bases). The CDR3 extends over 14 amino acids. CDR1 and CDR2 (germline): LGHDT, YNNKEL (reference sequence). Trimming stripped 6 bases from V and 3 bases from J, with 14 bases between. In nucleotides, the CDR3 is TGTGCCAGCAGTCCGGCGGGGGTGGACACTGAAGCTTTCTTT. Protein sequence: CASSPAGVDTEAFF.

This clonotype has a count of ten or more. V is TRBV5-1 and J is TRBJ1-4; a weak D match, TRBD1 (6 bases). The germline V gene encodes CDR1 SGHRS and CDR2 YFSETQ. This CDR3 region has 14 residues. V was trimmed by 7 bases and J by 5 bases, leaving 15 bases between them. The CDR3 sequence is CASGRGAFNEKLFF. The CDR3 coding sequence is TGCGCCAGCGGACGGGGGGCCTTCAATGAAAAACTGTTTTTT.

The table lists this clonotype with many counts. This chain joins TRBV5-1 and TRBJ1-4; D remains ambiguous. V lost 0 bases to trimming and J lost 6 bases, with 12 bases between them. Germline CDR1 and CDR2: SGHRS and YFSETQ. CDR3 length: 15 amino acids. The CDR3 DNA follows: TGCGCCAGCAGCTTGGCAGGTGATGGACATGAAAAACTGTTTTTT. Protein sequence: CASSLAGDGHEKLFF.

This clonotype was seen ten or more times. The chain has TRBV11-2 and TRBJ1-4, with 10 bases fitting TRBD1. Germline CDR1 and CDR2: SGHAT and FQNNGV. J lost 7 bases, V lost 5 bases, and 4 bases had no gene match. The CDR3 consists of 14 residues. CDR3 region: CASSTDRGIEKLFF. CDR3 DNA sequence: TGTGCCAGCAGCACGGACAGGGGGATTGAAAAACTGTTTTTT.

The chain employs TRBV2 and TRBJ1-4; 8 nucleotides line up with TRBD1. Germline V gene data show CDR1 as SNHLY and CDR2 as FYNNEI. The J segment lost 0 bases and the V segment lost 8 bases, leaving 8 bases of the junction unmatched. The CDR3 length is 16 residues. The CDR3, as DNA: TGTGCCAGCGGAGGACAGGGCTTCTCAACTAATGAAAAACTGTTTTTT. Translating it yields CASGGQGFSTNEKLFF.